Shown below are 9 T cell receptor beta chains from a single sample sequenced in a study of blood T cells in healthy people across ages. Using a J-beta primer mix together with a sample-barcoded 5' primer, a second PCR was run for about 6 to 11 cycles. In TCRdb, the 5' RACE reads were re-called with MiXCR into one record per CDR3 protein. The repertoire holds over a million distinct CDR3 sequences, with about 43% as singletons. The sample comprised blood. The source is a woman aged 18-35 years in good health.

This clonotype was seen a handful of times. This chain connects TRBV2 to TRBJ2-7; possibly TRBD1 for D (5 bases). Germline CDR1 and CDR2: SNHLY and FYNNEI. The CDR3 runs to 13 residues. Trimming removed 7 bases at V and 0 bases at J, with 10 bases between. The DNA for the CDR3 is TGTGCCAGCATGACAGACACCTCCTACGAGCAGTACTTC. Translation gives CASMTDTSYEQYF.

This sequence joins TRBV20-1 and TRBJ2-1; TRBD2 matches 10 bases. The J call may be mistaken, given a closer DNA end match to TRBJ2-7. In germline, CDR1 is DFQATT, CDR2 SNEGSKA (reference sequence). The CDR3 is 15 amino acids. CDR3 region: CSARFTSGVYNEQYF. The CDR3 DNA is TGCAGTGCTAGGTTCACTAGCGGGGTCTACAATGAGCAGTACTTC.

The J gene is TRBJ1-1, the V gene TRBV7-9, with D tentatively TRBD1 (6 bases). Germline values: CDR1 SEHNR, CDR2 FQNEAQ (reference sequence). Trimming cost V 5 bases and J 7 bases, with 11 bases left between them. This CDR3 comprises 12 residues. CDR3 DNA: TGTGCCAGCAGCGTGGGACAAGGTGAAGCTTTCTTT. Its translation: CASSVGQGEAFF.

This clonotype was seen only a few times. The CDR3 DNA reads as TGTGCCAGCAGTCACGGGGGAGGGGGGCGCGGCTACACCTTC. This codes for CASSHGGGGRGYTF. The gene calls are TRBV6-6 and TRBJ1-2; maybe TRBD1 (6 bases). Trimming shortened V by 5 bases and J by 8 bases, and 18 bases separated the two germline ends. The CDR3 has 14 amino acids. The V gene's germline CDR1 is MNHNY and CDR2 SVGAGI (reference sequence).

This clonotype was detected only a few times. The chain carries TRBV5-1 and TRBJ2-3; 8 bases fit TRBD2. Germline V lookup: CDR1 SGHRS, CDR2 YFSETQ. V gave up 1 base and J gave up 1 base; unmatched junction bases: 11. The CDR3 is 18 amino acids. The CDR3: CASSLSPILAVRTDTQYF. The CDR3 DNA follows: TGCGCCAGCAGCTTGAGCCCTATACTAGCGGTCCGCACAGATACGCAGTATTTT.

For this clonotype: At one boundary the junction diverges from the germline segment, which might be a read error. The chain couples TRBV3-1 to TRBJ1-2; TRBD1 might be the D (6 bases). The CDR3 spans 17 residues. CDR1 is LGHDT, CDR2 YNNKEL, per germline (reference sequence). The DNA of the CDR3 is TGTGCCAGCAGCCCTCCGGGACAACTAACGGTTAACTATGGCTACACTTTC. Encoded protein: CASSPPGQLTVNYGYTF.

This clonotype occurred a few times. The gene calls are TRBV5-5 and TRBJ2-3, with TRBD2 matching over 13 bases. The CDR3 sequence is 17 residues long. Trimming took 1 base from V and 2 from J; bases not matched to a gene: 4. Germline V lookup: CDR1 SGHKS, CDR2 YYEKEE (reference sequence). The CDR3: CASSLLGTSGNTDTQYF. The CDR3 nucleotides are TGTGCCAGCAGCTTGCTAGGGACTAGCGGGAACACAGATACGCAGTATTTT.

In this sample, this clonotype turned up a few times. This chain uses TRBV3-1 with TRBJ2-1; 13 positions match TRBD2. CDR1 LGHDT and CDR2 YNNKEL come from the germline V gene (reference sequence). This CDR3 spans 17 amino acids. V shed 0 bases, J shed 6 bases, and the junction held 5 bases outside the gene matches. The CDR3 bases are TGTGCCAGCAGCCAAGAACGGACTAGCGGGAGTAGCAATGAGCAGTTCTTC. This encodes CASSQERTSGSSNEQFF.

V is TRBV20-1 and J is TRBJ2-3, with D unclear. Germline V gene lookup returns CDR1 DFQATT and CDR2 SNEGSKA (reference sequence). Trimming removed 0 bases at V and 4 bases at J, with 5 bases between. This CDR3 is 12 amino acids long. CDR3 region: CSARDIPDTQYF. DNA for the CDR3: TGCAGTGCTAGAGATATACCAGATACGCAGTATTTT.